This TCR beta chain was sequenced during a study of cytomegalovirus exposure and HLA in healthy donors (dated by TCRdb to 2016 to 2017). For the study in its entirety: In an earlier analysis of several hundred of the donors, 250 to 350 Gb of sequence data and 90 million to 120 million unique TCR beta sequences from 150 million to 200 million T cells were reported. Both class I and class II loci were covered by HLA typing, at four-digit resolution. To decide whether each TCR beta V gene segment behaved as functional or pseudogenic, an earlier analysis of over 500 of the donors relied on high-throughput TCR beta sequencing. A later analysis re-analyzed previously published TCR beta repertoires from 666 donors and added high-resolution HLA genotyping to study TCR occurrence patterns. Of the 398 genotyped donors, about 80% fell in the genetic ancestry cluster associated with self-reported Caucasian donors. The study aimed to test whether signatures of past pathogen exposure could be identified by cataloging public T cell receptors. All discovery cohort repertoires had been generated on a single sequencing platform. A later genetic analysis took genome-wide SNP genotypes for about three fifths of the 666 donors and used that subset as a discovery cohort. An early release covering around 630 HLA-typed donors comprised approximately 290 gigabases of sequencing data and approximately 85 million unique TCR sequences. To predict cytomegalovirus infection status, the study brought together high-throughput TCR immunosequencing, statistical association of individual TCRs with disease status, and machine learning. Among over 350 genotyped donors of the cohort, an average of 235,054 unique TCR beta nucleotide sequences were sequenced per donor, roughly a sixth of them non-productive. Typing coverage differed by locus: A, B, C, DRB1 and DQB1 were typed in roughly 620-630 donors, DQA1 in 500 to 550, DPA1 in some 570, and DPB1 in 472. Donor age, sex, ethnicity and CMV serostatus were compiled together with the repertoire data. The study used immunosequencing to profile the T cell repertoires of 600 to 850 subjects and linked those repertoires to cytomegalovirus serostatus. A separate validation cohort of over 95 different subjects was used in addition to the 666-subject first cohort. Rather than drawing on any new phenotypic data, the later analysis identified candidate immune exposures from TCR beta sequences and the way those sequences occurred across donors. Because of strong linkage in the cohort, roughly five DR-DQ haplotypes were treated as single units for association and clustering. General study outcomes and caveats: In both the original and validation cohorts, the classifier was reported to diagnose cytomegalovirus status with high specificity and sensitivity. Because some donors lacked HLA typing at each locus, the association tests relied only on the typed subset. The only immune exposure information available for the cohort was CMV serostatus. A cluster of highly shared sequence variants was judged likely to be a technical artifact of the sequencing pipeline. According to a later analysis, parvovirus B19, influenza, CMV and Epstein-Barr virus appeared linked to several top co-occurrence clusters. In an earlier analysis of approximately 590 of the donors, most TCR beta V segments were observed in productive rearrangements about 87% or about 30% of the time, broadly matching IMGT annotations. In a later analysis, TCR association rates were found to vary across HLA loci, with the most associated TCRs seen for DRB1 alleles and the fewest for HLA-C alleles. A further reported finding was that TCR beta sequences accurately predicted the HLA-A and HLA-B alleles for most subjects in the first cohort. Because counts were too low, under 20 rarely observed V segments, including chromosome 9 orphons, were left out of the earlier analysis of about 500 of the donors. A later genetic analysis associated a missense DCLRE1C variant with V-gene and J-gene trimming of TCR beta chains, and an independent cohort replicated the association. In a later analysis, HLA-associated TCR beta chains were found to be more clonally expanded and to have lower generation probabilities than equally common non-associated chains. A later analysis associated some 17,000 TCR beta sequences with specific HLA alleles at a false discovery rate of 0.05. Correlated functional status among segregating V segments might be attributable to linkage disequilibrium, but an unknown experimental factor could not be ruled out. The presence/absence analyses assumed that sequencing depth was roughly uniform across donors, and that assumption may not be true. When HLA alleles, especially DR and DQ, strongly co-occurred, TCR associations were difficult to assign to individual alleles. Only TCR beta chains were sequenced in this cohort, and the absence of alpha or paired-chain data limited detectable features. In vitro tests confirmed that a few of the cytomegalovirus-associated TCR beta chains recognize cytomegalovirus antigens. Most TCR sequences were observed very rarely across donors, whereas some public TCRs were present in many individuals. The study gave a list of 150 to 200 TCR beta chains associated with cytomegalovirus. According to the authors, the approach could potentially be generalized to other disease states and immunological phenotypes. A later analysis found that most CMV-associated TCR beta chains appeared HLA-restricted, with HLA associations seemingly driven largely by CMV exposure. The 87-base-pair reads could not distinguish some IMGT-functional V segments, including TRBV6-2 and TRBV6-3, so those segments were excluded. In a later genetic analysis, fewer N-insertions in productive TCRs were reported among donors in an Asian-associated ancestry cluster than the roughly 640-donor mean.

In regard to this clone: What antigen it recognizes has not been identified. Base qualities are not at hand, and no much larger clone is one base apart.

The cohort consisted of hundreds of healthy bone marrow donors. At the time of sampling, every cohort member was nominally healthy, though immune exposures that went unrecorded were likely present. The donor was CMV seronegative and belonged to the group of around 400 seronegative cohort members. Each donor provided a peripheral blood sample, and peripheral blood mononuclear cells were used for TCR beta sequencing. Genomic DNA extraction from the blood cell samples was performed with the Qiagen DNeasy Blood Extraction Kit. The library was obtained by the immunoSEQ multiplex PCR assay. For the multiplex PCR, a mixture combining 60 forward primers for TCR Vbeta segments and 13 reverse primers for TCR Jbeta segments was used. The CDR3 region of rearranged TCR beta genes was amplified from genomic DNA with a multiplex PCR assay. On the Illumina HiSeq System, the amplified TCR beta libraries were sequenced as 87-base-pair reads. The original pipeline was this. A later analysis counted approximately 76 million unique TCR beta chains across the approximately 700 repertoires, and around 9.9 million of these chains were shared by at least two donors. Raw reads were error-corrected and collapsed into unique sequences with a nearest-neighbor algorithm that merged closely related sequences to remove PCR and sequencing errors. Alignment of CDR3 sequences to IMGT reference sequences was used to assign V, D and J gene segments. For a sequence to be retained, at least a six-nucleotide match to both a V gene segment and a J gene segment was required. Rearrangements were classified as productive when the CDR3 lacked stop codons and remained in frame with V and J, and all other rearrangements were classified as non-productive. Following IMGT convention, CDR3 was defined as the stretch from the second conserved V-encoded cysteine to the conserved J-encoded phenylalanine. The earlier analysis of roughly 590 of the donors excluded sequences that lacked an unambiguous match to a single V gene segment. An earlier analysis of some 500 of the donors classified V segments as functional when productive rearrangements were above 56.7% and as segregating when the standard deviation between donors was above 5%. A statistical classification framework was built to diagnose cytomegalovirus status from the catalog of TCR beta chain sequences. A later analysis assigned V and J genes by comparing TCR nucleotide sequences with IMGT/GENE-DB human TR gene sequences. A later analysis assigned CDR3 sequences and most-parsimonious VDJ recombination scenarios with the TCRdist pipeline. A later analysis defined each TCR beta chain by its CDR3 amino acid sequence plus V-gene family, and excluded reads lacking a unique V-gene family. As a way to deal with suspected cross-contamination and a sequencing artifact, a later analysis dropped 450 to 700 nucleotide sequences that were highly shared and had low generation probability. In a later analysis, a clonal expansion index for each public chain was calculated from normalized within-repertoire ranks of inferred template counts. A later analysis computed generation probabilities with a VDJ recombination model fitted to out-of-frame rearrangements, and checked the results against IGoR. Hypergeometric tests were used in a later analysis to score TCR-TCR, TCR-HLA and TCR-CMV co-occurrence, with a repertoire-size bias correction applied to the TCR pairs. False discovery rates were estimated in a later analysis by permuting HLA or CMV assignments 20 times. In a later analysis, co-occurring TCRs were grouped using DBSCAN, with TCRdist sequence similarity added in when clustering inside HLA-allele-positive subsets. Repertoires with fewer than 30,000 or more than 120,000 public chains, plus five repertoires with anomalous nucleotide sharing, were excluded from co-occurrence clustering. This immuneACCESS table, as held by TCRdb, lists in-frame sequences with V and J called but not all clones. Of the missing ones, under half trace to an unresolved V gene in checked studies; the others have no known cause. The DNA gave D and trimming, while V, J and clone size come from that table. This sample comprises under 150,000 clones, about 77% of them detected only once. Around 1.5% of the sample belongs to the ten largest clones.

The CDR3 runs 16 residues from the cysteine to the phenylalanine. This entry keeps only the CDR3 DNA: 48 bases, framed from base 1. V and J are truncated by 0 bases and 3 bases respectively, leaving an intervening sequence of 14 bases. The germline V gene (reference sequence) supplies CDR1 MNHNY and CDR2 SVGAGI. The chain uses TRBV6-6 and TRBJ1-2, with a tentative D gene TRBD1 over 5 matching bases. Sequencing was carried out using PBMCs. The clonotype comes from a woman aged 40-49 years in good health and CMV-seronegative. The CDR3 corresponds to CASSYSPSGGDYGYTF. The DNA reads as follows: TGTGCCAGCAGTTACTCCCCCTCGGGGGGGGACTATGGCTACACCTTC.